This T cell receptor (beta chain) was sequenced in a study of identical twins. V lost 1 base, J lost 9 bases, and 10 bases lay in between. This CDR3 has 13 residues. Per germline, CDR1 SGHTA and CDR2 FQGNSA. TCRdb re-called the 5' RACE reads with MiXCR, one entry per CDR3 protein. The sample lists 420,000 or so distinct CDR3 sequences, approximately 18% occurring once. There are a few counts of this clonotype. Sequenced input: naive T cells sorted from blood. The TCR originated in a man aged 50-59 years in good health. The chain uses TRBV7-2 and TRBJ2-1; D could derive from TRBD1 or TRBD2 (5 bases each). In DNA form, the CDR3 reads TGTGCCAGCAGCTTAGGGGCAGGGACTGAGCAGTTCTTC. Residues: CASSLGAGTEQFF.